The 14 T cell receptor beta chains listed next were all sequenced from one sample in a study of control samples from healthy donors and cancer patients. The protocol was immunoSEQ multiplex PCR, while the TCRdb copy is restricted to in-frame clones and leaves out a portion. The table records about 120,000 clones, roughly 89% of them present only once. The sample was blood. These receptors were taken from a man aged 25-45 years in good health.

J is TRBJ1-2 and V is TRBV6-1; D not certain. CDR1 is MNHNS, CDR2 SASEGT, per germline. Trimming left V 3 bases short and J 0 bases short, with 14 bases between. CDR3 length: 16 amino acids. In DNA form, the CDR3 reads TGTGCCAGCAGTGAGCGCGGACGGTTCACTAACTATGGCTACACCTTC. Its protein product is CASSERGRFTNYGYTF.

The chain recombines TRBV7-8 with TRBJ1-2; 12 bases are a match to TRBD1. Germline lookup yields CDR1 SGHVS and CDR2 FQNEAQ. The CDR3 contains 14 residues. V was clipped by 4 bases and J by 4 bases; unmatched bases: 1. The CDR3 region has the DNA TGTGCCAGCAGCTCGGGACAGGGGGCCTATGGCTACACCTTC. Its translation is CASSSGQGAYGYTF.

This clone was found once. The J gene is TRBJ1-2, the V gene TRBV2, with D perhaps matching TRBD1 (5 bases). V shed 7 bases and J shed 5 bases, with 11 bases lying between them. This CDR3 contains 12 residues. From germline, CDR1 is SNHLY and CDR2 FYNNEI. This CDR3 reads CASTGEGYGYTF. CDR3 DNA sequence: TGTGCCAGCACCGGCGAGGGGTATGGCTACACCTTC.

The chain joins TRBV7-2 to TRBJ2-7; 8 bases fit TRBD1. Germline V gene data show CDR1 as SGHTA and CDR2 as FQGNSA. The CDR3 loop spans 15 amino acids. Trimming took 3 bases from V and 1 from J; bases not matched to a gene: 5. The CDR3 nucleotides are TGTGCCAGCAGCTTGGACAGGGTAAGATCCTACGAGCAGTACTTC. Encoded protein: CASSLDRVRSYEQYF.

The chain combines TRBV27 with TRBJ2-2; 8 bases match TRBD1. Per germline, CDR1 MNHEY and CDR2 SMNVEV (reference sequence). The V and J ends lost 3 bases and 5 bases, in that order; junction bases with no gene match: 8. The CDR3 loop spans 16 amino acids. Here the CDR3 reads CASSLLTGDGTGELFF. The CDR3 nucleotides are TGTGCCAGCAGTTTGCTGACAGGGGATGGGACCGGGGAGCTGTTTTTT.

As to this clone: Other nucleotide sequences in the sample specify the same CDR3. The chain recombines TRBV5-1 with TRBJ1-1; perhaps TRBD1 as D (5 bases). This CDR3 has 13 residues. Germline lookup yields CDR1 SGHRS and CDR2 YFSETQ. V dropped 2 bases and J dropped 1 base, with 6 bases sitting between them. CDR3 in amino acids: CASSFGANTEAFF. The CDR3 DNA reads as TGCGCCAGCAGCTTCGGGGCGAACACTGAAGCTTTCTTT.

The rearrangement uses TRBV18 and TRBJ1-2, with D hard to call. CDR1 is KGHSH and CDR2 is LQKENI in the germline V gene. V lost 3 bases, J lost 2 bases, and 7 bases lay in between. The length of the CDR3 is 13 residues. The CDR3 sequence is CASSPFENYGYTF. The CDR3 nucleotides are TGTGCCAGCTCACCGTTTGAGAACTATGGCTACACCTTC.

The chain is built from TRBV27 and TRBJ1-5; perhaps TRBD1 as D (6 bases). The CDR3 is 14 amino acids. V was trimmed by 4 bases and J by 2 bases, leaving 9 bases between them. Germline CDR1 and CDR2: MNHEY and SMNVEV (reference sequence). This CDR3 is CASSYSGGNQPQHF. In DNA, the CDR3 is TGTGCCAGCAGTTATTCAGGGGGCAATCAGCCCCAGCATTTT.

The CDR3 coding sequence is TGTGCCTGGAGTGTAACCAGCTATGGCTACACCTTC. Amino acid sequence: CAWSVTSYGYTF. The chain recombines TRBV30 with TRBJ1-2, with unresolved D. CDR3 size: 12 residues. CDR1 is GTSNPN and CDR2 is SVGIG in the germline V gene (reference sequence). The V end was cut by 0 bases, the J end by 4 bases, with 6 bases between.

The chain joins TRBV3-1 (or the pseudogene TRBV3-2) to TRBJ2-7; D remains ambiguous. V was shortened by 2 bases and J by 7 bases, with 9 bases between the two germline ends. CDR1 is LGHDT and CDR2 is YNNKEL in the germline V gene (reference sequence). The CDR3 runs 12 residues. The CDR3 sequence: CASSQFGREQYF. DNA of the CDR3: TGTGCCAGCAGCCAATTCGGGCGGGAGCAGTACTTC.

The V call is TRBV20-1, the J call TRBJ1-6; D call uncertain. The V gene lost 3 bases and the J gene lost 5 bases, with 11 bases spanning the gap. Germline V gives CDR1 DFQATT, CDR2 SNEGSKA (reference sequence). CDR3 length: 14 amino acids. The CDR3 sequence is CSASNGQNNSPLHF. The CDR3 coding sequence is TGCAGTGCTAGTAACGGCCAAAATAATTCACCCCTCCACTTT.

About this clone itself: The junction departs from the called germline gene at one end, perhaps through a read error. This sequence joins TRBV20-1 and TRBJ2-1, with 8 bases identical to TRBD2. The CDR3 covers 10 residues. CDR1 and CDR2 (germline): DFQATT, SNEGSKA (reference sequence). This chain's CDR3 is CSASRSGVIF. The DNA for the CDR3 is TGCAGTGCTAGTCGTAGCGGGGTCATCTTC.

The chain uses TRBV11-3 and TRBJ2-7, with TRBD1 matching 9 bases. Trimming at V came to 7 bases and at J to 4 bases, leaving 8 bases not matched to a gene. CDR3 size: 14 residues. The germline CDR1 and CDR2 sequences are SGHNT and YENEEA. In nucleotides, the CDR3 is TGTGCCAGCACTTCCGGGACAGGGTCATACGAGCAGTACTTC. Encoded protein: CASTSGTGSYEQYF.

The chain uses TRBV25-1 and TRBJ1-6, with D perhaps matching TRBD1 (5 bases). Trimming pared 6 bases from V and 5 bases from J, leaving 8 bases between. The germline V gene encodes CDR1 MGHDK and CDR2 SYGVNS. The CDR3 extends over 13 amino acids. The chain's CDR3 is CASRGVDNSPLHF. The CDR3 DNA is TGTGCCAGCAGGGGGGTTGATAATTCACCCCTCCACTTT.